Listed below are T cell receptor beta chains from one sample, sequenced in a study of T cell clones after liver transplantation. Clones were sequenced by immunoSEQ multiplex PCR, and TCRdb holds only the in-frame ones, with some missing. Counted here are tens of thousands of clones, 82% occurring once; the ten biggest clones make up approximately 0.43%. Here the sequenced sample was CD4+ T cells from blood, taken around 45 months after liver transplant. Receptors were obtained from a human patient who received a liver transplant. The graft donor may be the source of some T cells. Each CDR3 is given with its conserved first and last residue. A D gene is named only where the DNA matches it firmly. Clone size is not always given. Where it is, it says once, few, many or a class for expanded clones.

J: TRBJ2-5; size: NA; D: NA; V: TRBV5-1; DNA: TGCGCCAGCAGCAGGGGTCTGGGGGAGACCCAGTACTTC; CDR3: CASSRGLGETQYF
J: TRBJ2-1; size: NA; D: NA; V: TRBV29-1; DNA: TGCAGCGTTGAAGGGTACAATGAGCAGTTCTTC; CDR3: CSVEGYNEQFF
J: TRBJ1-4; size: NA; D: TRBD1; V: TRBV7-2; DNA: TGTGCCAGCAGCTCCAGGGACAGGGGACTCTTTAATGAAAAACTGTTTTTT; CDR3: CASSSRDRGLFNEKLFF
J: TRBJ2-3; size: NA; D: NA; V: TRBV5-4; DNA: TGTGCCAGCAGCTTGGGGCAATATCGAGAGGCAGATACGCAGTATTTT; CDR3: CASSLGQYREADTQYF
J: TRBJ2-5; size: NA; D: TRBD1; V: TRBV7-2; DNA: TGTGCCAGCAGCTGGGACAGGGGGTCAGAGACCCAGTACTTC; CDR3: CASSWDRGSETQYF
J: TRBJ1-2; size: NA; D: NA; V: TRBV9; DNA: TGTGCCAGCAGCTCCTTGTCGGGGAACTATGGCTACACCTTC; CDR3: CASSSLSGNYGYTF
J: TRBJ1-5; size: NA; D: NA; V: TRBV5-4; DNA: TGTGCCAGCAGCTGGGACATAAATCAGCCCCAGCATTTT; CDR3: CASSWDINQPQHF
J: TRBJ2-7; size: NA; D: TRBD2; V: TRBV11-2; DNA: TGTGCCAGCAGCGTAGGGACTAGCGGACACTACGAGCAGTACTTC; CDR3: CASSVGTSGHYEQYF
J: TRBJ2-5; size: NA; D: NA; V: TRBV19; DNA: TGTGCCAGTAGTACCCTACCTGGGGAGACCCAGTACTTC; CDR3: CASSTLPGETQYF
J: TRBJ2-3; size: NA; D: TRBD2; V: TRBV6-4; DNA: TGTGCCAGCAGTGACTCGGTTAGCGGGACCATCGATACGCAGTATTTT; CDR3: CASSDSVSGTIDTQYF
J: TRBJ1-2; size: few; D: TRBD1; V: TRBV9; DNA: TGTGCCAGCAGCGTAGAGGGACAGGGACGAGGCTACACCTTC; CDR3: CASSVEGQGRGYTF
J: TRBJ1-3; size: NA; D: NA; V: TRBV6-1; DNA: TGTGCCAGCAGTCTATCCGGGACGAGAAACACCATATATTTT; CDR3: CASSLSGTRNTIYF
J: TRBJ2-7; size: NA; D: NA; V: TRBV5-1; DNA: TGCGCCAGCAGCCCGAGCTCGGGTCCATACGAGCAGTACTTC; CDR3: CASSPSSGPYEQYF
J: TRBJ1-1; size: few; D: NA; V: TRBV25-1; DNA: TGTGCCAGCAGTGAATTGGGCACAGGGCTGAACACTGAAGCTTTCTTT; CDR3: CASSELGTGLNTEAFF
J: TRBJ2-5; size: NA; D: TRBD2; V: TRBV2; DNA: TGTGCCAGCAGCCCTAGCGGGAGAACGGAGACCCAGTACTTC; CDR3: CASSPSGRTETQYF
J: TRBJ1-2; size: NA; D: TRBD1; V: TRBV10-3; DNA: TGTGCCATCACCCCGACAGGGTACGGCTACACCTTC; CDR3: CAITPTGYGYTF
J: TRBJ1-5; size: NA; D: NA; V: TRBV10-1; DNA: TGCGCCAGCTCCCCTGCGGGAGAGAGTCAGCCCCAGCATTTT; CDR3: CASSPAGESQPQHF
J: TRBJ1-4; size: NA; D: NA; V: TRBV18; DNA: TGTGCCACTGGGGCTGGAGGACGGAATGAAAAACTGTTTTTT; CDR3: CATGAGGRNEKLFF
J: TRBJ1-2; size: NA; D: NA; V: TRBV19; DNA: TGTGCCAGTACCGTGGGAAACAGGAATAACTATGGCTACACCTTC; CDR3: CASTVGNRNNYGYTF
J: TRBJ2-5; size: NA; D: TRBD1; V: TRBV5-1; DNA: TGCGCCAGCAGCCCTATGACAGGGGAAGAGACCCAGTACTTC; CDR3: CASSPMTGEETQYF
J: TRBJ1-2; size: NA; D: NA; V: TRBV6-5; DNA: TGTGCCGCCTCCCGGGACACCTACTCCTATGGCTACACCTTC; CDR3: CAASRDTYSYGYTF
J: TRBJ1-1; size: medium-sized; D: NA; V: TRBV5-1; DNA: TGCGCCAGCAGCTTGAATCAAGGGGTAGGGACTGAAGCTTTCTTT; CDR3: CASSLNQGVGTEAFF
J: TRBJ2-4; size: few; D: NA; V: TRBV5-4; DNA: TGTGCCAGCAGCGAAGGGGTGACAGGCATTCAGTACTTC; CDR3: CASSEGVTGIQYF
J: TRBJ1-1; size: NA; D: NA; V: TRBV28; DNA: TGTGCCAGCAGTTTCGGAGGGCCGGGAACAGCTTTCTTT; CDR3: CASSFGGPGTAFF
J: TRBJ1-2; size: NA; D: NA; V: TRBV7-2; DNA: TGTGCCAGCAGCTTAGGGGGCAGGGCAGGAGGCTACACCTTC; CDR3: CASSLGGRAGGYTF
J: TRBJ2-7; size: NA; D: NA; V: TRBV21-1; DNA: TGTGCCAGCAGCAAAGGTAAGGGAAAGACCTACGAGCAGTACTTC; CDR3: CASSKGKGKTYEQYF
J: TRBJ2-5; size: NA; D: TRBD1; V: TRBV7-2; DNA: TGTGCCAGCAGCTTAGGGACAGGGGGCTTTAGGGAGACCCAGTACTTC; CDR3: CASSLGTGGFRETQYF
J: TRBJ2-2; size: NA; D: NA; V: TRBV5-4; DNA: TGTGCCAGCAGCCCCCCGATGGGTAGCCTAAACACCGGGGAGCTGTTTTTT; CDR3: CASSPPMGSLNTGELFF
J: TRBJ1-5; size: NA; D: NA; V: TRBV19; DNA: TGTGCCAGTAGTATATGGAACCCAGGGAGCAATCAGCCCCAGCATTTT; CDR3: CASSIWNPGSNQPQHF
J: TRBJ1-3; size: few; D: NA; V: TRBV28; DNA: TGTGCCAGCAGTCGAGGGACATCCTCTGGAAACACCATATATTTT; CDR3: CASSRGTSSGNTIYF
J: TRBJ1-1; size: NA; D: NA; V: TRBV5-6; DNA: TGTGCCAGCAGCTTGGGCCCCAGGGGGAACACTGAAGCTTTCTTT; CDR3: CASSLGPRGNTEAFF
J: TRBJ1-2; size: NA; D: NA; V: TRBV19; DNA: TGTGCCAGTAGTATCCTGGACCCCTATGAGGGCTACACCTTC; CDR3: CASSILDPYEGYTF
J: TRBJ2-2; size: NA; D: TRBD2; V: TRBV7-2; DNA: TGTGCCAGCAGCTCGGTTAGCGGGCGCACCGGGGAGCTGTTTTTT; CDR3: CASSSVSGRTGELFF
J: TRBJ2-1; size: NA; D: NA; V: TRBV5-6; DNA: TGTGCCAGCAGCGCAGGGCTTGAGCAGTTCTTC; CDR3: CASSAGLEQFF
J: TRBJ1-1; size: few; D: TRBD1; V: TRBV5-5; DNA: TGTGCCAGCAGCTTGGTCAACAGGGGAGGAGGCACTGAAGCTTTCTTT; CDR3: CASSLVNRGGGTEAFF
J: TRBJ2-1; size: NA; D: TRBD2; V: TRBV11-2; DNA: TGTGCCAGCAGCTTAATTAGCGGGACCTACAATGAGCAGTTCTTC; CDR3: CASSLISGTYNEQFF
J: TRBJ2-7; size: NA; D: TRBD2; V: TRBV7-2; DNA: TGTGCCAGCAGCTTAGTCGGACTAGCGGGAGGGCTTAAAGAGCAGTACTTC; CDR3: CASSLVGLAGGLKEQYF
J: TRBJ1-1; size: NA; D: NA; V: TRBV29-1; DNA: TGCAGCGTTGAGGGGGCAGGCCCCCGTCCGGTAGGAGCTTTCTTT; CDR3: CSVEGAGPRPVGAFF
J: TRBJ2-3; size: NA; D: NA; V: TRBV12-5; DNA: TGTGCTAGTGCAAGCGGCGGGACAGATACGCAGTATTTT; CDR3: CASASGGTDTQYF
J: TRBJ2-1; size: NA; D: NA; V: TRBV5-6; DNA: TGTGCCAGCAGCTCAATGGGACTCAACAATGAGCAGTTCTTC; CDR3: CASSSMGLNNEQFF
J: TRBJ1-2; size: NA; D: NA; V: TRBV10-3; DNA: TGTGCCATCACTCCTGGGTTGGTAGGGAACTATGGCTACACCTTC; CDR3: CAITPGLVGNYGYTF
J: TRBJ1-1; size: NA; D: TRBD1; V: TRBV19; DNA: TGTGCCAGTAGCAAGCGGGACAGCTGGCCTTTCTTT; CDR3: CASSKRDSWPFF
J: TRBJ2-2; size: NA; D: NA; V: TRBV7-2; DNA: TGTGCCAGCAGCGTCACCTCCGGGACCTACACCGGGGAGCTGTTTTTT; CDR3: CASSVTSGTYTGELFF
J: TRBJ2-7; size: NA; D: NA; V: TRBV6-1; DNA: TGTGCCAGCAGTTTCACGTATACTCTATCCTACGAGCAGTACTTC; CDR3: CASSFTYTLSYEQYF
J: TRBJ2-7; size: NA; D: NA; V: TRBV18; DNA: TGTGCCAGCTCACCGGATGCGGCTTTGAACGAGCAGTACTTC; CDR3: CASSPDAALNEQYF
J: TRBJ2-6; size: NA; D: NA; V: TRBV28; DNA: TGTGCCAGCAGGAGGGCGGGCCAATTCTCTGGGGCCAACGTCCTGACTTTC; CDR3: CASRRAGQFSGANVLTF
J: TRBJ2-7; size: NA; D: TRBD1; V: TRBV10-2; DNA: TGCGCCAGCAGTGCCCAGAGGGACAGGGGGTCCTACGAGCAGTACTTC; CDR3: CASSAQRDRGSYEQYF
J: TRBJ1-3; size: NA; D: TRBD1; V: TRBV28; DNA: TGTGCCAGCAGTTCCCGACAGGGGAAGGCTGGAAACACCATATATTTT; CDR3: CASSSRQGKAGNTIYF
J: TRBJ2-7; size: once; D: TRBD2; V: TRBV5-1; DNA: TGCGCCAGCAGCTTGGATCTAGCGGGAGGGGTCTACGAGCAGTACTTC; CDR3: CASSLDLAGGVYEQYF
J: TRBJ1-4; size: NA; D: TRBD1; V: TRBV18; DNA: TGTGCCAGCTCACGGGACAGGGGGCTGAATGAAAAACTGTTTTTT; CDR3: CASSRDRGLNEKLFF
J: TRBJ1-1; size: NA; D: NA; V: TRBV11-2; DNA: TGTGCCAGCAGCTTAGGGCGGAAGAACACTGAAGCTTTCTTT; CDR3: CASSLGRKNTEAFF
J: TRBJ1-2; size: once; D: NA; V: TRBV27; DNA: TGTGCCAGCAGTTTTAAGGGCGGCTACACCTTC; CDR3: CASSFKGGYTF
J: TRBJ2-1; size: once; D: NA; V: TRBV27; DNA: TGTGCCAGCAGTTTATGGGGGGCGAGCTCCTACAATGAGCAGTTCTTC; CDR3: CASSLWGASSYNEQFF
J: TRBJ2-3; size: once; D: TRBD2; V: TRBV18; DNA: TGTGCCAGCTCACCGGCGACTAGCGGAGGCACAGATACGCAGTATTTT; CDR3: CASSPATSGGTDTQYF
J: TRBJ2-7; size: NA; D: NA; V: TRBV27; DNA: TGTGCCAGCAGTCCGACTACTAGCCCCCCCTACGAGCAGTACTTC; CDR3: CASSPTTSPPYEQYF
J: TRBJ2-1; size: NA; D: NA; V: TRBV5-1; DNA: TGCGCCAGCAGACCGGACACCTACAATGAGCAGTTCTTC; CDR3: CASRPDTYNEQFF
J: TRBJ1-3; size: NA; D: TRBD1; V: TRBV10-3; DNA: TGTGCCACCGAACAGGGGGCAAGTGGAAACACCATATATTTT; CDR3: CATEQGASGNTIYF
J: TRBJ2-2; size: once; D: TRBD2; V: TRBV5-6; DNA: TGTGCCAGCAGCTCTGGGACTAGCGACACCGGGGAGCTGTTTTTT; CDR3: CASSSGTSDTGELFF
J: TRBJ1-1; size: NA; D: NA; V: TRBV7-2; DNA: TGTGCCAGCAGCTTATCGCTGAACACTGAAGCTTTCTTT; CDR3: CASSLSLNTEAFF
J: TRBJ2-1; size: NA; D: TRBD1; V: TRBV29-1; DNA: TGCAGCGTTGCGCGGGACAGGGGATACAATGAGCAGTTCTTC; CDR3: CSVARDRGYNEQFF